The 9 T cell receptor beta chains below come from one sample, sequenced in a study of human T cells and chemical hapten exposure. Using its own MiXCR run on the RACE reads, TCRdb lists one record per CDR3 protein. The table records 75,000 to 100,000 distinct CDR3 sequences, 10% to 15% of them present only once. The time point denotes: patch test 1, 2 weeks after DPC sensitization. The treatment denotes: therapeutic diphenylcyclopropenone sensitization with weekly scalp DPC. The starting material was whole blood, obtained in connection with sensitization to the hapten diphenylcyclopropenone (DPC). All receptors come from a woman aged 60-75 years with alopecia areata. Some clones in this sample may be carry-over from other donors' samples.

The sample holds a few counts of this clonotype. The chain links TRBV11-3 to TRBJ2-2; D may be TRBD1 (6 bases). CDR3 size: 15 residues. The germline gives CDR1 SGHNT, CDR2 YENEEA. V lost 5 bases and J 5 bases, leaving 15 bases between the germline ends. The CDR3 is CASSITGHLTGELFF. In DNA, the CDR3 is TGTGCCAGCAGCATTACGGGACACCTTACCGGGGAGCTGTTTTTT.

This clonotype was found a few times. V usage is TRBV6-1 and J usage is TRBJ2-3; tentative D call: TRBD2 (6 bases). V gave up 11 bases and J gave up 2 bases, with 17 bases separating them. CDR3 length equals 14 residues. Germline CDR1 and CDR2: MNHNS and SASEGT. The CDR3 spells CAAWLAADTDTQYF. The CDR3 coding sequence is TGTGCCGCTTGGTTAGCGGCCGACACAGATACGCAGTATTTT.

This clonotype has only one observation. The chain uses TRBV28 and TRBJ1-2, with 7 bases aligning to TRBD1. V shed 5 bases, J shed 4 bases, and the junction held 7 bases outside the gene matches. CDR3 size: 14 residues. Per germline, CDR1 MDHEN and CDR2 SYDVKM. The CDR3 sequence: CASSKGALIYGYTF. CDR3 DNA: TGTGCCAGCAGTAAGGGGGCGCTGATCTATGGCTACACCTTC.

Remarks on this clonotype: A much larger clone sits a single nucleotide away, making a read error possible. The J gene is TRBJ2-7, the V gene TRBV6-2 or TRBV6-3, with D possibly matching TRBD1 (5 bases). The germline V and J ends were trimmed by 0 bases and 2 bases, with 14 bases remaining between them. Germline CDR1 reads MNHEY; CDR2 reads SVGEGT. The CDR3 contains 16 residues. The CDR3 reads CASSYSRTLSAYEQYF. The CDR3 bases are TGTGCCAGCAGTTACTCCCGGACACTGAGCGCCTACGAGCAGTACTTC.

The gene calls are TRBV25-1 and TRBJ2-1; D may correspond to TRBD1 or TRBD2 (5 bases each). V lost 6 bases to trimming and J lost 12 bases, with 15 bases between them. Germline CDR1 and CDR2: MGHDK and SYGVNS. The CDR3 loop spans 12 amino acids. CDR3 nucleotide sequence: TGTGCCAGCAGGGGGACCGGTCTTTCGCAGTTCTTC. It encodes CASRGTGLSQFF.

This clonotype was counted many times. The gene calls are TRBV27 and TRBJ2-5; TRBD2 matches 14 bases. The CDR3 has 14 residues. V lost 3 bases and J lost 11; bases outside the gene matches: 5. Germline CDR1 MNHEY, CDR2 SMNVEV (reference sequence). The CDR3 coding sequence is TGTGCCAGCAGTTTCGGACTAGCGGGGGGTTCACAGTACTTC. Translating it yields CASSFGLAGGSQYF.

This clonotype was seen ten or more times. The chain combines TRBV10-2 with TRBJ2-5; 8 bases map to TRBD2. With 4 bases clipped from V and 4 bases from J, the junction kept 8 bases outside the gene matches. Per germline, CDR1 WSHSY and CDR2 SAAADI. CDR3 size: 15 residues. The DNA of the CDR3 is TGCGCCAGCAGTGCCGCGGGGGGCGGCCGAGAGACCCAGTACTTC. This translates into CASSAAGGGRETQYF.

There are many counts of this clonotype. The chain recombines TRBV5-6 with TRBJ2-1; D is unclear. The CDR3 length is 14 residues. Germline lookup yields CDR1 SGHDT and CDR2 YYEEEE. Trimming took off 4 bases at V and 10 bases at J, with 18 bases between the two ends. CDR3 DNA sequence: TGTGCCAGCAGCCGCCGGGCGTTCCAGTTAGAGCAGTTCTTC. This translates into CASSRRAFQLEQFF.

The chain couples TRBV6-5 to TRBJ2-1; D gene uncertain. Trimming cost V 0 bases and J 9 bases, with 6 bases left between them. CDR1 MNHEY and CDR2 SVGAGI come from the germline V gene. The CDR3 has 12 residues. For the CDR3, the DNA is TGTGCCAGCAGTTACTCGATGGGTGAGCAGTTCTTC. Translation gives CASSYSMGEQFF.